The 31 T cell receptor beta chains in this list originate from one sample, sequenced in a study of blood T cell repertoires in COVID-19. Sequencing was performed with immunoSEQ multiplex PCR; in TCRdb, only in-frame clones are kept and a portion is missing. The sample includes roughly 350,000 clones, around 87% of them seen just once. Sequenced sample: peripheral blood. These receptors were obtained from a woman aged 25-40 years with COVID-19, enrolled during active disease.

This sequence joins TRBV11-3 and TRBJ2-5, with a tentative D call TRBD2 (5 bases). The germline V gene has CDR1 SGHNT and CDR2 YENEEA. The CDR3 extends over 15 amino acids. V dropped 2 bases and J dropped 2 bases, with 12 bases sitting between them. The CDR3 loop is CASSLSGSGQETQYF. CDR3 DNA: TGTGCCAGCAGCTTATCAGGTTCGGGGCAAGAGACCCAGTACTTC.

This clone appeared once. The chain joins TRBV5-1 to TRBJ2-5; 8 nucleotides line up with TRBD1. CDR1 and CDR2 from the germline V gene are SGHRS and YFSETQ. The CDR3 contains 13 residues. The V segment lost 6 bases and the J segment 4 bases; nucleotides outside the gene matches: 5. In DNA, the CDR3 is TGCGCCAGCACGGACAGGGTGGGAGAGACCCAGTACTTC. The encoded protein is CASTDRVGETQYF.

The chain has TRBV10-2 and TRBJ2-1; 11 bases align to TRBD2. Germline V gives CDR1 WSHSY, CDR2 SAAADI. The junction had 7 bases not matched to a gene; V was cut back by 6 bases and J by 6 bases. The CDR3 contains 15 residues. CDR3 in amino acids: CASSHTSGRGNEQFF. The CDR3 DNA is TGCGCCAGCAGCCACACTAGCGGGAGAGGCAATGAGCAGTTCTTC.

V usage is TRBV10-2 and J usage is TRBJ1-1; TRBD1 matches 9 bases. After removal of 3 bases from V and 2 bases from J, the junction contained 1 base not matched to a gene. The CDR3 loop spans 14 amino acids. Germline CDR1 is WSHSY and CDR2 is SAAADI. The CDR3 sequence: CASSETGGNTEAFF. CDR3 in DNA: TGCGCCAGCAGTGAAACAGGGGGCAACACTGAAGCTTTCTTT.

The chain has TRBV18 and TRBJ2-1; TRBD2 matches 7 bases. This CDR3 has 13 residues. CDR1 and CDR2 (germline): KGHSH, LQKENI. With 6 bases clipped from V and 9 bases from J, the junction kept 8 bases outside the gene matches. CDR3 in DNA: TGTGCCAGCTCTCAAGGGACTACAAGTGAGCAGTTCTTC. Translated, it gives CASSQGTTSEQFF.

This sequence joins TRBV7-2 and TRBJ2-1, with D unclear. This CDR3 contains 14 residues. V lost 0 bases and J 7 bases, leaving 10 bases between the germline ends. The germline V gene has CDR1 SGHTA and CDR2 FQGNSA. Here the CDR3 DNA reads TGTGCCAGCAGCTTAGCACTCCTCGCAAATGAGCAGTTCTTC. Protein product: CASSLALLANEQFF.

The J gene is TRBJ2-1, the V gene TRBV6-4; D is possibly TRBD1 (6 bases). The germline CDR1 and CDR2 sequences are MRHNA and SNTAGT. Trimming left V 3 bases short and J 6 bases short, with 12 bases between. The CDR3 has 14 residues. The CDR3 DNA is TGTGCCAGCAGTGAGCGGTCCAGGGGCAATGAGCAGTTCTTC. Its translation: CASSERSRGNEQFF.

The chain links TRBV5-4 to TRBJ2-2; 13 nucleotides agree with TRBD2. V shed 4 bases, J shed 4 bases, and the junction held 7 bases outside the gene matches. Germline V gene data show CDR1 as SGHNT and CDR2 as YYREEE (reference sequence). CDR3 length equals 17 residues. CDR3 region: CASSRGLAGVPTGELFF. The CDR3 nucleotides read TGTGCCAGCAGCCGAGGACTAGCGGGAGTCCCCACCGGGGAGCTGTTTTTT.

The V gene is TRBV19, the J gene TRBJ2-7; 10 bases line up with TRBD2. Germline CDR1 is LNHDA and CDR2 is SQIVND (reference sequence). V shed 1 base and J 2 bases; nucleotides not matched to a gene: 2. There are 15 residues in the CDR3. The DNA for the CDR3 is TGTGCCAGTAGTATAGTTACTAGCGGGGCCTACGAGCAGTACTTC. It specifies CASSIVTSGAYEQYF.

This chain links TRBV28 with TRBJ2-5; D not certain. V lost 6 bases and J 4 bases, leaving 15 bases between the germline ends. This CDR3 contains 14 residues. The V gene's germline CDR1 is MDHEN and CDR2 SYDVKM. CDR3 coding DNA: TGTGCCAGCAGGCCTCTAGATCTCACAGAGACCCAGTACTTC. Amino acids: CASRPLDLTETQYF.

The chain links TRBV4-1 to TRBJ1-5; D gene ambiguous. This CDR3 has 17 residues. V was pared by 0 bases and J by 0 bases, with 12 bases between. Germline V gene lookup returns CDR1 MGHRA and CDR2 YSYEKL. For the CDR3, the DNA is TGCGCCAGCAGCCAAGATTCCGGGTTGGATAGCAATCAGCCCCAGCATTTT. This codes for CASSQDSGLDSNQPQHF.

The genes are TRBV7-2 and TRBJ2-5; 10 nucleotides agree with TRBD1. The germline V gene encodes CDR1 SGHTA and CDR2 FQGNSA. The junction had 9 bases not matched to a gene; V was cut back by 5 bases and J by 6 bases. CDR3 length equals 15 residues. CDR3 sequence: CASSQRDRGSQTQYF. CDR3 in DNA: TGTGCCAGCAGCCAACGGGACAGGGGATCGCAGACCCAGTACTTC.

This clone was counted between two and nine times. The J gene is TRBJ2-6, the V gene TRBV11-1; D remains unclear. The CDR3 totals 15 residues. Germline assignment: CDR1 SGHAT and CDR2 FQDESV (reference sequence). Deletions cut 5 bases from V and 0 bases from J, with 8 bases between. The CDR3 coding sequence is TGTGCCAGCAGCATACAGCCCTCTGGGGCCAACGTCCTGACTTTC. It is translated as CASSIQPSGANVLTF.

This clone was counted only a few times. This chain connects TRBV13 to TRBJ2-7; 8 bases fit TRBD2. CDR1 is PRHDT and CDR2 is FYEKMQ in the germline V gene (reference sequence). V gave up 6 bases and J gave up 2 bases; unmatched junction bases: 9. This CDR3 comprises 15 residues. CDR3 DNA sequence: TGTGCCAGCAGTTCTAAGATGGGACTAGCCTACGAGCAGTACTTC. Translated, it gives CASSSKMGLAYEQYF.

The chain is built from TRBV5-4 and TRBJ2-1; 12 bases fit TRBD2. CDR3 length equals 18 residues. CDR1 is SGHNT, CDR2 YYREEE, per germline (reference sequence). After removal of 4 bases from V and 2 bases from J, the junction contained 10 bases not matched to a gene. The CDR3 DNA follows: TGTGCCAGCAGCCCTGGTGGTCTAGCGGGAGGGCCCTACAATGAGCAGTTCTTC. Translated: CASSPGGLAGGPYNEQFF.

The chain is built from TRBV6-5 and TRBJ2-2; TRBD2 might be the D (6 bases). This CDR3 region has 14 residues. The germline V gene encodes CDR1 MNHEY and CDR2 SVGAGI. Trimming took 7 bases from V and 6 from J, leaving 15 bases between them. The CDR3 DNA follows: TGTGCCAGCACCCGGGACTTCTCCGCCGGGGAGCTGTTTTTT. Translating it yields CASTRDFSAGELFF.

The rearrangement joins TRBV5-1 to TRBJ1-3; D is ambiguous. The V and J ends lost 0 bases and 0 bases respectively, with 13 bases between them. CDR3 size: 17 residues. In germline, CDR1 is SGHRS, CDR2 YFSETQ. The CDR3 region is CASSLVLAANSGNTIYF. CDR3 nucleotide sequence: TGCGCCAGCAGCTTGGTTTTGGCGGCCAACTCTGGAAACACCATATATTTT.

J is TRBJ2-7 and V is TRBV6-6; the match to TRBD2 covers 11 bases. The CDR3 totals 18 residues. Germline lookup yields CDR1 MNHNY and CDR2 SVGAGI (reference sequence). V lost 5 bases and J lost 4; bases outside the gene matches: 16. This CDR3 is CASSPQASGRTGGYEQYF. The CDR3 DNA reads as TGTGCCAGCAGTCCCCAAGCTAGCGGGAGGACCGGTGGATACGAGCAGTACTTC.

This clone was seen at least ten times. The rearrangement joins TRBV6-5 to TRBJ2-1; D is possibly TRBD2 (5 bases). V was cut by 0 bases and J by 4 bases, with 10 bases left in between. The CDR3 contains 15 residues. CDR1 and CDR2 (germline): MNHEY, SVGAGI. The CDR3 bases are TGTGCCAGCAGTTACTCTGTGGGAGAGTACAATGAGCAGTTCTTC. Translating it yields CASSYSVGEYNEQFF.

The genes are TRBV21-1 and TRBJ2-6; no DNA check was done on the table's D call, TRBD2. TRBV21-1 has pseudogene status. The CDR3 totals 17 residues. The CDR3 here is CAISAERSNSGANVLTF. CDR3 nucleotides: TGTGCCATCTCTGCGGAGCGGTCCAACTCTGGGGCCAACGTCCTGACTTTC.

The rearrangement joins TRBV29-1 to TRBJ2-7; D might be TRBD1 (6 bases). V was pared by 0 bases and J by 2 bases, with 8 bases between. Germline assignment: CDR1 SQVTM and CDR2 ANQGSEA. The CDR3 runs to 13 residues. The CDR3 DNA reads as TGCAGCGTTGAAGAAGGGGGTACCTACGAGCAGTACTTC. Translation: CSVEEGGTYEQYF.

The V gene is TRBV20-1, the J gene TRBJ2-4; D might be TRBD1 (5 bases). There are 12 residues in the CDR3. V shed 3 bases and J shed 8 bases, with 11 bases lying between them. Germline V gene lookup returns CDR1 DFQATT and CDR2 SNEGSKA (reference sequence). For the CDR3, the DNA is TGCAGTGCTAGTCGGCAGGGCGACATTCAGTACTTC. This codes for CSASRQGDIQYF.

The rearrangement uses TRBV28 and TRBJ1-2; TRBD1 agrees at 8 bases. Germline CDR1 reads MDHEN; CDR2 reads SYDVKM. J lost 2 bases, V lost 6 bases, and 8 bases had no gene match. The CDR3 loop spans 15 amino acids. CDR3 amino acids: CASRHRDRRNYGYTF. The CDR3 DNA reads as TGTGCCAGCAGACACCGGGACAGGAGGAACTATGGCTACACCTTC.

The CDR3 reads CASSPAGTGGQPQHF. CDR3 nucleotide sequence: TGTGCCAGCAGCCCTGCGGGGACAGGGGGGCAGCCCCAGCATTTT. The rearrangement joins TRBV28 to TRBJ1-5; 11 bases are a match to TRBD1. The V gene end was trimmed by 6 bases and the J gene end by 7 bases; junction bases not matched to a gene: 8. This CDR3 comprises 15 residues. CDR1 is MDHEN, CDR2 SYDVKM, per germline.

The chain uses TRBV5-1 and TRBJ1-1; tentative D call: TRBD1 (6 bases). Germline lookup yields CDR1 SGHRS and CDR2 YFSETQ. The CDR3 runs to 16 residues. The germline V and J ends were trimmed by 0 bases and 0 bases, with 12 bases remaining between them. The CDR3 reads CASSLAGTSMNTEAFF. The CDR3 region has the DNA TGCGCCAGCAGCTTGGCCGGGACAAGCATGAACACTGAAGCTTTCTTT.

This clone was seen just once. The gene calls are TRBV18 and TRBJ2-7; D remains ambiguous. Germline loops: CDR1 KGHSH, CDR2 LQKENI. Trimming stripped 3 bases from V and 3 bases from J, with 9 bases between. There are 13 residues in the CDR3. CDR3 sequence: CASSPQVGYEQYF. The DNA of the CDR3 is TGTGCCAGCTCACCTCAGGTCGGCTACGAGCAGTACTTC. The full variable domain, its missing parts supplied by reference TRBV18 and TRBJ2-7, is NAGVMQNPRHLVRRRGQEARLRCSPMKGHSHVYWYRQLPEEGLKFMVYLQKENIIDESGMPKERFSAEFPKEGPSILRIQQVVRGDSAAYFCASSPQVGYEQYFGPGTRLTVT.

This clone was counted between two and nine times. This rearrangement joins TRBV6-5 to TRBJ1-1; D gene uncertain. CDR3 length equals 14 residues. V was shortened by 7 bases and J by 1 base, with 13 bases between the two germline ends. Germline assignment: CDR1 MNHEY and CDR2 SVGAGI. The DNA for the CDR3 is TGTGCCAGCACCTCTGGGAGCCCGAACACTGAAGCTTTCTTT. It is translated as CASTSGSPNTEAFF.

CDR3 amino acids: CASQQDLSTDTQYF. DNA for the CDR3: TGTGCCAGCCAACAGGACCTTAGCACAGATACGCAGTATTTT. This rearrangement joins TRBV5-4 to TRBJ2-3; possible D gene TRBD1, 5 bases. The CDR3 totals 14 residues. Trimming stripped 7 bases from V and 0 bases from J, with 12 bases between. Germline lookup yields CDR1 SGHNT and CDR2 YYREEE (reference sequence).

The CDR3 loop is CASSGQGRQPQHF. CDR3 DNA: TGTGCCAGCAGTGGACAGGGTCGCCAGCCCCAGCATTTT. This rearrangement joins TRBV7-2 to TRBJ1-5; TRBD1 matches 8 bases. Germline V gene lookup returns CDR1 SGHTA and CDR2 FQGNSA. This CDR3 has 13 amino acids. V gave up 6 bases and J gave up 7 bases; unmatched junction bases: 5.

This clone was picked up one time. This rearrangement joins TRBV6-2 or TRBV6-3 to TRBJ1-6, with 10 bases identical to TRBD1. The length of the CDR3 is 17 residues. Germline CDR1 reads MNHEY; CDR2 reads SVGEGT. The V gene end was trimmed by 5 bases and the J gene end by 10 bases; junction bases not matched to a gene: 14. For the CDR3, the DNA is TGTGCCAGCAGTCCAGCGGGACAGGGGACTATCACCTCACCCCTCCACTTT. Protein sequence: CASSPAGQGTITSPLHF.

The J gene is TRBJ2-2, the V gene TRBV10-2; possibly TRBD2 for D (6 bases). Germline-derived CDR1 and CDR2 are WSHSY and SAAADI. This CDR3 spans 14 amino acids. V was clipped by 4 bases and J by 1 base, with 7 bases between them. In DNA, the CDR3 is TGCGCCAGCAGTGTTAGCGGGAACACCGGGGAGCTGTTTTTT. This sequence encodes CASSVSGNTGELFF.